A selection of T cell receptor beta chains follows, all from one sample in a study of cytomegalovirus exposure and HLA in healthy donors. TCRdb's copy holds only in-frame clones and misses some; the assay was immunoSEQ multiplex PCR. The sample data list 100,000 to 150,000 clones. Sequencing was carried out using PBMCs. Receptors originate from a man aged 18 to 35 in good health and CMV-seronegative. The CDR3 runs from the conserved cysteine through the conserved F or W. The order of the fields is J gene, D gene, V gene, CDR3 protein, CDR3 DNA. The D gene is left open where the match is weak.

>TRBJ1-2|NA|TRBV4-1
CASSQEWGEVYGYTF
TGCGCCAGCAGCCAAGAATGGGGGGAGGTTTATGGCTACACCTTC
>TRBJ2-1|TRBD2|TRBV10-2
CASSAYQGLAGVNEQFF
TGCGCCAGCAGTGCCTATCAGGGACTAGCGGGAGTTAATGAGCAGTTCTTC
>TRBJ2-2|TRBD1|TRBV9
CASSPRQGISASGELFF
TGTGCCAGCAGCCCAAGACAGGGGATATCGGCGTCAGGGGAGCTGTTTTTT
>TRBJ2-7|NA|TRBV5-1
CASSVALGFPYEQYF
TGCGCCAGCAGCGTGGCCCTCGGTTTCCCCTACGAGCAGTACTTC
>TRBJ2-6|NA|TRBV5-1
CASGVGLIHSGANVLTF
TGCGCCAGCGGGGTGGGGCTGATCCACTCTGGGGCCAACGTCCTGACTTTC
>TRBJ1-1|TRBD1|TRBV10-3
CAIRPGTGGTEAFF
TGTGCCATCAGACCCGGGACAGGGGGCACTGAAGCTTTCTTT
>TRBJ1-2|TRBD1|TRBV10-3
CAISETGEGGYTF
TGTGCCATCAGTGAGACAGGGGAAGGTGGCTACACCTTC
>TRBJ2-7|TRBD1|TRBV5-1
CASRAWMGGQGGSYEQYF
TGCGCCAGCAGAGCTTGGATGGGTGGACAGGGGGGCTCCTACGAGCAGTACTTC
>TRBJ1-6|NA|TRBV7-9
CASSLALGGDSPLHF
TGTGCCAGCAGCTTAGCTTTAGGGGGAGATTCACCCCTCCACTTT
>TRBJ1-5|NA|TRBV18
CASSPSPFGNQPQHF
TGTGCCAGCTCACCGTCCCCGTTTGGCAATCAGCCCCAGCATTTT
>TRBJ2-2|NA|TRBV9
CACGVLGTGELFF
TGTGCCTGCGGGGTTTTAGGGACCGGGGAGCTGTTTTTT
>TRBJ1-6|NA|TRBV19
CASSPRLIYNSPLHF
TGTGCCAGTAGTCCCAGACTGATTTATAATTCACCCCTCCACTTT
>TRBJ1-2|NA|TRBV18
CASSPGQDYGYTF
TGTGCCAGCTCACCCGGACAAGATTATGGCTACACCTTC
>TRBJ1-5|TRBD1|TRBV19
CASSRLTGDQPQHF
TGTGCCAGTAGTAGGTTAACAGGGGATCAGCCCCAGCATTTT
>TRBJ2-7|NA|TRBV5-8
CASSFADLDEQYF
TGTGCCAGCAGCTTCGCGGACTTGGACGAGCAGTACTTC
>TRBJ1-2|NA|TRBV30
CAWSETYRGGYTF
TGTGCCTGGAGTGAGACTTACCGCGGGGGCTACACCTTC
>TRBJ2-3|NA|TRBV11-1
CASSLAGGTDTQYF
TGTGCCAGCAGCTTAGCGGGAGGCACAGATACGCAGTATTTT
>TRBJ1-5|NA|TRBV6-1
CASSVSNQPQHF
TGTGCCAGCTCCGTCAGCAATCAGCCCCAGCATTTT
>TRBJ2-1|TRBD2|TRBV9
CASTRGGAWDEQFF
TGTGCCAGCACCCGCGGGGGGGCCTGGGATGAGCAGTTCTTC
>TRBJ2-7|NA|TRBV6-5
CASSYSIGNYEQYF
TGTGCCAGCAGTTACTCGATCGGGAACTACGAGCAGTACTTC
>TRBJ1-6|NA|TRBV11-2
CASSLEYENSPLHF
TGTGCCAGCAGCTTAGAGTACGAGAATTCACCCCTCCACTTT
>TRBJ1-6|TRBD1|TRBV5-8
CASSVERTGGSPLHF
TGTGCCAGCAGCGTGGAAAGGACAGGGGGGTCACCCCTCCACTTT
>TRBJ2-7|TRBD1|TRBV10-3
CAIALGRQGADEQYF
TGTGCCATCGCATTAGGAAGACAGGGGGCAGACGAGCAGTACTTC
>TRBJ1-2|NA|TRBV5-1
CASRTVPNYGYTF
TGCGCCAGCAGGACAGTTCCTAACTATGGCTACACCTTC
>TRBJ2-3|TRBD2|TRBV5-1
CASSLALAGRTDTQYF
TGCGCCAGCAGCTTGGCACTAGCGGGCCGCACAGATACGCAGTATTTT
>TRBJ1-5|NA|TRBV25-1
CASSDAQGGQPQHF
TGTGCCAGCAGTGATGCGCAGGGAGGGCAGCCCCAGCATTTT
>TRBJ2-7|TRBD2|TRBV5-1
CASSTGTSGAYEQYF
TGCGCCAGCAGCACCGGGACTAGCGGGGCCTACGAGCAGTACTTC
>TRBJ1-6|NA|TRBV19
CASSPGGGHPDYNSPLHF
TGTGCCAGTAGCCCGGGTGGGGGACACCCAGACTATAATTCACCCCTCCACTTT